One and the same sample provided the 27 T cell receptor beta chains below, sequenced in a study of blood T cells in healthy people across ages. Next came a second PCR, run for about 6 to 12 cycles, which used a sample-barcoded 5' primer along with a J-beta primer mix. TCRdb processed the 5' RACE reads anew with MiXCR; each CDR3 protein has one entry. The table records a few hundred thousand distinct CDR3 sequences, 25% to 30% of them present only once. Sequencing was carried out using blood. Receptor source: a woman in her 70s in good health.

This clonotype was recorded many times. The chain joins TRBV12-3 or TRBV12-4 to TRBJ2-2, with 11 nucleotides matching TRBD2. This CDR3 spans 16 amino acids. V trimming: 5 bases; J trimming: 7 bases; junction bases outside the gene matches: 9. DNA of the CDR3: TGTGCCAGCAGTAGTAGCGGGGGGGCCTTTCTCGGGGAGCTGTTTTTT. Encoded protein: CASSSSGGAFLGELFF.

The table lists this clonotype with a few counts. The chain links TRBV12-3 or TRBV12-4 to TRBJ1-2, with 8 bases lining up with TRBD1. V shed 3 bases, J shed 8 bases, and the junction held 8 bases outside the gene matches. The length of the CDR3 is 14 residues. CDR3 in DNA: TGTGCCAGCAGTTTCGCAGGGGGCTTCGGCGGCTACACCTTC. Its protein is CASSFAGGFGGYTF.

This clonotype was counted at least ten times. The rearrangement links TRBV2 to TRBJ2-7, with D hard to call. Trimming left V 1 base short and J 2 bases short, with 3 bases between. The CDR3 length is 12 residues. Per germline, CDR1 SNHLY and CDR2 FYNNEI. The chain's CDR3 is CASSEGTYEQYF. CDR3 sequence (DNA): TGTGCCAGCAGTGAAGGTACCTACGAGCAGTACTTC.

The gene calls are TRBV5-6 and TRBJ1-2; 8 bases line up with TRBD1. The CDR3 runs 15 residues. Looked up from germline, CDR1 is SGHDT and CDR2 is YYEEEE. Trimming took 4 bases from V and 4 from J; bases not matched to a gene: 9. For the CDR3, the DNA is TGTGCCAGCAGCCTGGGACAGGAGGCAGGCTATGGCTACACCTTC. This translates into CASSLGQEAGYGYTF.

As regards this clonotype: At one end the junction does not follow the germline gene, possibly because of a read error. The chain employs TRBV6-2 or TRBV6-3 and TRBJ2-5, with TRBD2 matching 8 bases. The CDR3 has 16 residues. CDR1 is MNHEY and CDR2 is SVGEGT in the germline V gene. The CDR3 loop reads CACRSTVGGAEETQYF. For the CDR3, the DNA is TGTGCCTGCAGATCCACCGTCGGGGGGGCTGAAGAGACCCAGTACTTC.

This clonotype was seen a handful of times. J is TRBJ2-7 and V is TRBV29-1; TRBD2 matches 12 bases. This CDR3 is 15 amino acids long. The V and J ends lost 4 bases and 1 base, in that order; junction bases with no gene match: 5. Germline V lookup: CDR1 SQVTM, CDR2 ANQGSEA. For the CDR3, the DNA is TGCAGCGTTGCCGGACTAGCGGGGACTTCCTACGAGCAGTACTTC. Its protein product is CSVAGLAGTSYEQYF.

The DNA of the CDR3 is TGTGCCGGCCGAATCCGGGACAGCCCTAACTATGGCTACACCTTC. This sequence encodes CAGRIRDSPNYGYTF. The chain recombines TRBV30 with TRBJ1-2; the match to TRBD1 covers 7 bases. The CDR3 spans 15 residues. Losses at the gene ends were 8 bases for V and 0 bases for J; bases not matched to a gene: 12. In germline, CDR1 is GTSNPN, CDR2 SVGIG (reference sequence).

The chain is built from TRBV12-3 or TRBV12-4 and TRBJ1-2; D not certain. The CDR3 extends over 15 amino acids. The ends were cut back, 3 bases at V and 5 bases at J, with 16 bases in the middle. CDR3 residues: CASSLEVRSPYGYTF. The CDR3 coding sequence is TGTGCCAGCAGTTTGGAAGTGAGGTCTCCTTATGGCTACACCTTC.

The rearrangement uses TRBV6-6 and TRBJ1-3, with 8 nucleotides matching TRBD1. The germline CDR1 and CDR2 sequences are MNHNY and SVGAGI (reference sequence). J lost 2 bases, V lost 9 bases, and 9 bases had no gene match. The CDR3 consists of 15 residues. CDR3 DNA: TGTGCCAGTAGTAGACCGGGACAGGCTGGAAACACCATATATTTT. Translating it yields CASSRPGQAGNTIYF.

The chain employs TRBV10-3 and TRBJ2-5; 8 bases line up with TRBD2. This CDR3 comprises 16 residues. Germline values: CDR1 ENHRY, CDR2 SYGVKD. With V trimmed by 4 bases and J by 2 bases, 9 bases remained unmatched. The CDR3, as DNA: TGTGCCATCAGTGCGGGGACTAGTAGGGCTCAAGAGACCCAGTACTTC. Translation gives CAISAGTSRAQETQYF.

This chain connects TRBV20-1 to TRBJ2-5; D uncertain. Trimming took 6 bases from V and 2 from J, leaving 13 bases between them. Germline V CDR1 and CDR2: DFQATT, SNEGSKA (reference sequence). The CDR3 totals 13 residues. Here the CDR3 reads CSATPPEQETQYF. The CDR3, as DNA: TGCAGTGCCACCCCGCCTGAACAAGAGACCCAGTACTTC.

This clonotype was seen more than once but under ten times. The chain combines TRBV24-1 with TRBJ2-1, with D uncertain. V was clipped by 4 bases and J by 8 bases, with 14 bases between them. There are 14 residues in the CDR3. Germline V gene data show CDR1 as KGHDR and CDR2 as SFDVKD. The CDR3: CATSDPTGPYEQFF. DNA of the CDR3: TGTGCCACCAGTGACCCTACCGGGCCCTATGAGCAGTTCTTC.

This clonotype was observed a few times. As DNA, the CDR3 is TGCGCCAGCATGAGGGCTAGCGGGGGCTCGGATACGCAGTATTTT. Its protein product is CASMRASGGSDTQYF. The rearrangement links TRBV4-3 to TRBJ2-3; TRBD2 matches 10 bases. Unmatched junction bases numbered 10, after V lost 7 bases and J lost 6 bases. CDR3 length equals 15 residues. In germline, CDR1 is LGHNA, CDR2 YSLEER.

The gene calls are TRBV7-2 and TRBJ2-5, with a tentative D call TRBD2 (6 bases). V was pared by 6 bases and J by 5 bases, with 13 bases between. The CDR3 loop spans 13 amino acids. CDR1 SGHTA and CDR2 FQGNSA come from the germline V gene. CDR3 sequence reads: CASSFYGRETQYF. The DNA of the CDR3 is TGTGCCAGCAGTTTTTATGGGAGGGAGACCCAGTACTTC.

This clonotype was observed a few times. This rearrangement joins TRBV4-1 to TRBJ2-2; D remains ambiguous. V was cut by 3 bases and J by 1 base, with 9 bases left in between. CDR3 length equals 15 residues. Germline CDR1 and CDR2: MGHRA and YSYEKL. CDR3 loop: CASSHPDRNTGELFF. In DNA, the CDR3 is TGCGCCAGCAGCCACCCAGATCGGAACACCGGGGAGCTGTTTTTT.

This clonotype was counted between two and nine times. CDR3 nucleotides: TGTGCCAGCAGCGGAGGACACAACTATGGCTACACCTTC. Its protein product is CASSGGHNYGYTF. The rearrangement links TRBV3-1 to TRBJ1-2, with D tentatively TRBD1 (5 bases). CDR1 and CDR2 (germline): LGHDT, YNNKEL (reference sequence). With 5 bases removed from V and 2 bases from J, the gap between germline ends came to 9 bases. The CDR3 spans 13 residues.

A few counts support this clonotype. The CDR3 loop is CASSLVAGPGANVLTF. As DNA, the CDR3 is TGTGCCAGCAGCTTGGTGGCAGGGCCTGGGGCCAACGTCCTGACTTTC. This chain connects TRBV5-6 to TRBJ2-6, with D possibly being TRBD1 (5 bases). CDR1 is SGHDT, CDR2 YYEEEE, per germline. The V end was cut by 0 bases, the J end by 2 bases, with 9 bases between. CDR3 length: 16 amino acids.

The chain carries TRBV5-1 and TRBJ2-7, with 7 bases lining up with TRBD1. Germline V lookup: CDR1 SGHRS, CDR2 YFSETQ. With 2 bases clipped from V and 8 bases from J, the junction kept 13 bases outside the gene matches. The CDR3 length is 15 residues. CDR3 in amino acids: CASSLDTGVPKKQYF. Written as DNA, the CDR3 is TGCGCCAGCAGCTTAGATACAGGGGTCCCCAAGAAGCAGTACTTC. Based on the CDR3 plus reference TRBV5-1 and TRBJ2-7, the full variable domain is KAGVTQTPRYLIKTRGQQVTLSCSPISGHRSVSWYQQTPGQGLQFLFEYFSETQRNKGNFPGRFSGRQFSNSRSEMNVSTLELGDSALYLCASSLDTGVPKKQYFGPGTRLTVT.

J is TRBJ2-6 and V is TRBV6-1; tentatively, D is TRBD2 (6 bases). The V end was cut by 4 bases, the J end by 1 base, with 17 bases between. Germline-derived CDR1 and CDR2 are MNHNS and SASEGT. This CDR3 has 18 amino acids. CDR3 region: CASSVWEVRSSGANVLTF. CDR3 DNA sequence: TGTGCCAGCAGTGTGTGGGAGGTCCGCTCTTCTGGGGCCAACGTCCTGACTTTC.

This clonotype occurred a few times. The chain uses TRBV4-3 and TRBJ2-3; weak D call: TRBD2 (6 bases). Per the germline V gene, CDR1 is LGHNA and CDR2 is YSLEER. CDR3 length: 14 amino acids. Trimming removed 8 bases from V and 2 bases from J, with 14 bases in between. CDR3 DNA: TGCGCCAGCCGAAGGTGGGAGGCCACAGATACGCAGTATTTT. This sequence encodes CASRRWEATDTQYF.

This clonotype was recorded a few times. The chain joins TRBV29-1 to TRBJ2-2; the match to TRBD1 covers 10 bases. The J segment lost 3 bases and the V segment lost 5 bases, leaving 3 bases of the junction unmatched. CDR1 and CDR2 (germline): SQVTM, ANQGSEA. This CDR3 has 14 amino acids. Here the CDR3 reads CSVQGTGDTGELFF. CDR3 nucleotides: TGCAGCGTTCAAGGGACAGGGGACACCGGGGAGCTGTTTTTT.

This clonotype turned up a few times. The chain is built from TRBV4-3 and TRBJ2-3; TRBD1 is a possible D gene (5 bases). The CDR3 runs to 18 residues. Germline-derived CDR1 and CDR2 are LGHNA and YSLEER. V was shortened by 0 bases and J by 0 bases, with 16 bases between the two germline ends. In DNA, the CDR3 is TGCGCCAGCAGCCAAGAACAGGACCAAATTTCTAGCACAGATACGCAGTATTTT. Protein: CASSQEQDQISSTDTQYF.

This clonotype was recorded a few times. The CDR3 protein is CSARGRGSPAKNIQYF. The CDR3 DNA sequence: TGCAGTGCCCGAGGCCGGGGCTCCCCGGCCAAAAACATTCAGTACTTC. The gene calls are TRBV20-1 and TRBJ2-4; D may be TRBD1 or TRBD2 (5 bases each). This CDR3 is built from 16 residues. Trimming took 6 bases from V and 1 from J, leaving 19 bases between them. CDR1 and CDR2 (germline): DFQATT, SNEGSKA (reference sequence).

This sequence joins TRBV18 and TRBJ1-3, with D unclear. This CDR3 has 15 residues. Germline CDR1 is KGHSH and CDR2 is LQKENI. V was trimmed by 3 bases and J by 4 bases, leaving 13 bases between them. The CDR3 region has the DNA TGTGCCAGCTCACCGGAATCCCTAGGGGGAAACACCATATATTTT. It is translated as CASSPESLGGNTIYF.

This clonotype was recorded a few times. V is TRBV12-3 or TRBV12-4 and J is TRBJ1-2; 10 bases match TRBD1. Trimming cost V 6 bases and J 7 bases; bases outside gene matches: 5. The CDR3 spans 13 residues. CDR3 bases: TGTGCCAGCAGCCGACAGGGGGCGGGTGGCTACACCTTC. Amino acids: CASSRQGAGGYTF.

This clonotype was seen many times. V is TRBV5-1 and J is TRBJ1-4; 7 bases map to TRBD1. After removal of 1 base from V and 7 bases from J, the junction contained 10 bases not matched to a gene. The CDR3 has 16 residues. The germline V gene has CDR1 SGHRS and CDR2 YFSETQ. CDR3 sequence: CASSLPGQTTFEKLFF. The CDR3 bases are TGCGCCAGCAGCTTGCCGGGACAGACTACCTTTGAAAAACTGTTTTTT.

This clonotype was counted only a few times. The chain links TRBV4-3 to TRBJ2-3; D is unresolved. The CDR3 has 16 amino acids. V was trimmed by 0 bases and J by 3 bases, leaving 13 bases between them. Per the germline V gene, CDR1 is LGHNA and CDR2 is YSLEER. This chain's CDR3 is CASSQEILIGTDTQYF. In DNA form, the CDR3 reads TGCGCCAGCAGCCAAGAAATTCTAATCGGAACAGATACGCAGTATTTT.